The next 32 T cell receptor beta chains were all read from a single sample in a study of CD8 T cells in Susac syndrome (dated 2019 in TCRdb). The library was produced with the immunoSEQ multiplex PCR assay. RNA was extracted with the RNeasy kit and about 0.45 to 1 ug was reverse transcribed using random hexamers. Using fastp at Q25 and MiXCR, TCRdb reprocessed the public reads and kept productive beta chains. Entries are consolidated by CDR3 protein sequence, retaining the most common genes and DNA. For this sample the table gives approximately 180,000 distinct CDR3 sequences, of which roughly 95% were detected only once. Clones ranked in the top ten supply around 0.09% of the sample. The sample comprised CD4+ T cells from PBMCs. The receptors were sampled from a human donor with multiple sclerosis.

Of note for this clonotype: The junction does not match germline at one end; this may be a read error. CDR3 coding DNA: TGTGCCAGCAGTTGGACAGGGGGCGCAGTGGTCTTT. It specifies CASSWTGGAVVF. The V and J genes are TRBV7-9 and TRBJ1-1; TRBD1 matches at 11 bases. The CDR3 spans 12 residues. Germline V gene sequence: CDR1 SEHNR, CDR2 FQNEAQ (reference sequence).

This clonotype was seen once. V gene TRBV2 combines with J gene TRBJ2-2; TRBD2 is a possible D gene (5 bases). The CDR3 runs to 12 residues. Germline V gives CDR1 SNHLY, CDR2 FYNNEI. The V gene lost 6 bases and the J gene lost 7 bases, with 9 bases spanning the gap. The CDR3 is CASRLTSGELFF. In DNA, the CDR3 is TGTGCCAGCAGACTTACTAGCGGGGAGCTGTTTTTT.

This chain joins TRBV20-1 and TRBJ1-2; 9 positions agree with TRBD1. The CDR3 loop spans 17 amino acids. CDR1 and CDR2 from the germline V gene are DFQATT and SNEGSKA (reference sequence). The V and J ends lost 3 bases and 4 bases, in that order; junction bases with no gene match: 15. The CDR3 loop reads CSASSFMGDRAVYGYTF. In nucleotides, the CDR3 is TGCAGTGCTAGCTCTTTTATGGGGGACAGGGCCGTCTATGGCTACACCTTC.

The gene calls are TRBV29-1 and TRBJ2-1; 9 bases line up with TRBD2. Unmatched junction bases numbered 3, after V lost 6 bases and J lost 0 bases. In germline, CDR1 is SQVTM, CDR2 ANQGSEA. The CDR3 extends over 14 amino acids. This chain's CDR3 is CSVQRGASYNEQFF. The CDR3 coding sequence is TGCAGCGTCCAGCGGGGGGCCTCCTACAATGAGCAGTTCTTC.

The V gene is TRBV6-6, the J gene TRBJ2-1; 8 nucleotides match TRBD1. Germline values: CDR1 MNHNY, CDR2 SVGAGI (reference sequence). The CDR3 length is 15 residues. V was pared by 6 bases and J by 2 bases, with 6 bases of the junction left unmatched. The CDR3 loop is CASSNTGGTYNEQFF. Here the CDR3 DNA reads TGTGCCAGCAGCAACACAGGGGGAACCTACAATGAGCAGTTCTTC.

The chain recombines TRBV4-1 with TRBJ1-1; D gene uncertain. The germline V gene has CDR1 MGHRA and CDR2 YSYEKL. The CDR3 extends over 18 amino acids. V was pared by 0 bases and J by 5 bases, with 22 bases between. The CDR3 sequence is CASSQDRLGEGKRTEAFF. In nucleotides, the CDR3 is TGCGCCAGCAGCCAAGATCGTCTAGGAGAAGGGAAGAGGACTGAAGCTTTCTTT.

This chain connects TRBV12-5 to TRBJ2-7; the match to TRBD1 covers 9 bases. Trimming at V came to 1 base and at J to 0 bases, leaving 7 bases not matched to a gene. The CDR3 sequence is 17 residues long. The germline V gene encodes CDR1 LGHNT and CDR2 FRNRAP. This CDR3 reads CASGLASGTGTSYEQYF. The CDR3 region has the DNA TGTGCTAGTGGTTTGGCCTCCGGGACAGGGACCTCCTACGAGCAGTACTTC.

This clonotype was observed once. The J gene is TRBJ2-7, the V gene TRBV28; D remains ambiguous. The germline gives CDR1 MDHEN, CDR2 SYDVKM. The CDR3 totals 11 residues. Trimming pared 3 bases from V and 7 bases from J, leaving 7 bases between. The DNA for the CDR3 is TGTGCCAGCAGTTTGCAGTGGGAGCAGTACTTC. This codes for CASSLQWEQYF.

The CDR3 DNA sequence: TGCGCCAGCAGCCTGGACCCTTCGGGATACGAGCAGTACTTC. Translated: CASSLDPSGYEQYF. V is TRBV4-3 and J is TRBJ2-7, with D possibly matching TRBD2 (5 bases). CDR1 and CDR2 from the germline V gene are LGHNA and YSLEER. Trimming took off 4 bases at V and 4 bases at J, with 14 bases between the two ends. This CDR3 is built from 14 residues.

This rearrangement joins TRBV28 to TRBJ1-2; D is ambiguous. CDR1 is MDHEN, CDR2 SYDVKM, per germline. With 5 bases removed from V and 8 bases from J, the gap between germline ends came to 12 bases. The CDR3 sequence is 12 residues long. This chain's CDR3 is CASSPDEEGYTF. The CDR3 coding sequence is TGTGCCAGCAGTCCCGATGAGGAAGGCTACACCTTC.

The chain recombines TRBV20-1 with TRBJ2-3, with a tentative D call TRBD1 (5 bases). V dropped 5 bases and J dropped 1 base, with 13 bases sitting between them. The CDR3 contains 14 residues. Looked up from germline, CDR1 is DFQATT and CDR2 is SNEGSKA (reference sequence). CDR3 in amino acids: CSASHGRGTDTQYF. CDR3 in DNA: TGCAGTGCTTCTCATGGCAGGGGCACAGATACGCAGTATTTT.

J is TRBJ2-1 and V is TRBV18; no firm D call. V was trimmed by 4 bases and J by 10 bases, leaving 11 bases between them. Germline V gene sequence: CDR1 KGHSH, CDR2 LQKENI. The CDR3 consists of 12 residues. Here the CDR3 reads CASSQSLGEQFF. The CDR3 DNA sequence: TGTGCCAGCTCACAGAGCCTTGGGGAGCAGTTCTTC.

CDR3 protein: CSTWGGPRDYGYTF. The CDR3 region has the DNA TGCAGCACCTGGGGTGGGCCAAGGGATTATGGCTACACCTTC. This rearrangement joins TRBV29-1 to TRBJ1-2; D gene unclear. The CDR3 has 14 amino acids. CDR1 SQVTM and CDR2 ANQGSEA come from the germline V gene. Trimming left V 8 bases short and J 5 bases short, with 21 bases between.

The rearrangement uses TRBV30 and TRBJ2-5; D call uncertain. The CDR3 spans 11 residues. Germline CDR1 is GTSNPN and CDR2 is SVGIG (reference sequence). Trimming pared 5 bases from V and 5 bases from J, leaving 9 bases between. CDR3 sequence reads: CAWAMRETQYF. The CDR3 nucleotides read TGTGCCTGGGCGATGCGGGAGACCCAGTACTTC.

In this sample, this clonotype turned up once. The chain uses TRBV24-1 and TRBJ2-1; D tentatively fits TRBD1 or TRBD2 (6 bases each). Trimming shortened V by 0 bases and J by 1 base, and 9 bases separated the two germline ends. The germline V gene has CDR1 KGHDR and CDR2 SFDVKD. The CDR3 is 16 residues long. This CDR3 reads CATSDLGGRSYNEQFF. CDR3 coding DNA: TGTGCCACCAGTGATTTGGGGGGGCGATCCTACAATGAGCAGTTCTTC.

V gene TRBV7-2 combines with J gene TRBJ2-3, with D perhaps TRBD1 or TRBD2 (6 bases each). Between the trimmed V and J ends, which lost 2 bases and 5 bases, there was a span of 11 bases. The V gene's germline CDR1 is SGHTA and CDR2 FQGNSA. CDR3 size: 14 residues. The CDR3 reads CASSLRGQQDTQYF. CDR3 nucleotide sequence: TGTGCCAGCAGCTTACGGGGGCAGCAAGATACGCAGTATTTT.

The CDR3 sequence is CASSQVNSYTF. The CDR3 coding sequence is TGTGCCAGCAGCCAAGTTAATAGCTACACCTTC. V usage is TRBV3-1 and J usage is TRBJ1-2; no reliable D call. This CDR3 has 11 residues. The V end was cut by 1 base, the J end by 9 bases, with 6 bases between. Germline V gene lookup returns CDR1 LGHDT and CDR2 YNNKEL (reference sequence).

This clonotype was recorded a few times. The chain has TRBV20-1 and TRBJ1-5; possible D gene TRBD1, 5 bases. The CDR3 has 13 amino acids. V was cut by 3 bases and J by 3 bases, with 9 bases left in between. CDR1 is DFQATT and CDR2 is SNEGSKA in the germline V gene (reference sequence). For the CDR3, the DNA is TGCAGTGCTAGGACAGCTGACAATCAGCCCCAGCATTTT. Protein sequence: CSARTADNQPQHF.

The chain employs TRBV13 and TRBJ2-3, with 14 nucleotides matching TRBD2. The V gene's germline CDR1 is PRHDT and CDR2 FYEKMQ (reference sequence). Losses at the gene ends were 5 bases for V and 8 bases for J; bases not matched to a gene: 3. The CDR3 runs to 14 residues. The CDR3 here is CASSGTSGGSTQYF. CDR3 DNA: TGTGCCAGCAGCGGGACTAGCGGGGGAAGTACGCAGTATTTT.

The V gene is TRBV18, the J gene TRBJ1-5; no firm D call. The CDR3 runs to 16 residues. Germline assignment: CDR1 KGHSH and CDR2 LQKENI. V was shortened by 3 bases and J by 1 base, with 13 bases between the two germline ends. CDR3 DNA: TGTGCCAGCTCACCGACGGTAACACGGAGCAATCAGCCCCAGCATTTT. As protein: CASSPTVTRSNQPQHF.

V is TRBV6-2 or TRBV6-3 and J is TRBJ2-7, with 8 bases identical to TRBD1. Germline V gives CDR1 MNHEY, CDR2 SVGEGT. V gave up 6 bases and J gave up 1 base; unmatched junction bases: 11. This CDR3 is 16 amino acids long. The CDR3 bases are TGTGCCAGCAGACTCACACAGGGGGATCCTTCCTACGAGCAGTACTTC. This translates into CASRLTQGDPSYEQYF.

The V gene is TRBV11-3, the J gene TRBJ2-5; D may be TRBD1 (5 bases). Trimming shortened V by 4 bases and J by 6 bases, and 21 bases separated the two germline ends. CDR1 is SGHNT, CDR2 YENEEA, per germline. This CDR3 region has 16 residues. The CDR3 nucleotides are TGTGCCAGCAGCTCACCCTACACAGGAGATCAGCAGACCCAGTACTTC. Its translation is CASSSPYTGDQQTQYF.

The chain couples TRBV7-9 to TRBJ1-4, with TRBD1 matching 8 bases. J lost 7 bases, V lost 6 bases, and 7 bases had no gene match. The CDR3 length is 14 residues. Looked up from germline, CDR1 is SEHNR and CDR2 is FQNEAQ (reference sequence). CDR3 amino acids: CASSSQGAREKLFF. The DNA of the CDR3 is TGTGCCAGCAGTTCGCAGGGGGCACGTGAAAAACTGTTTTTT.

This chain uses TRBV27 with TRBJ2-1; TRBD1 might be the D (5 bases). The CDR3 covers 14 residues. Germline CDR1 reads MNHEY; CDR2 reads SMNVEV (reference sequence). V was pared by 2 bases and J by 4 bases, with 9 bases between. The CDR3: CASSLDTGYNEQFF. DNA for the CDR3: TGTGCCAGCAGTTTAGATACAGGTTACAATGAGCAGTTCTTC.

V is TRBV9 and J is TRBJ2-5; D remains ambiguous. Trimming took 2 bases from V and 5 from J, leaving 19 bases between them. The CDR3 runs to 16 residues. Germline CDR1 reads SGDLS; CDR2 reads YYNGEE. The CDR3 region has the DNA TGTGCCAGCAGCGTCTCGACTTCATTTCAAGGGGAGACCCAGTACTTC. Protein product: CASSVSTSFQGETQYF.

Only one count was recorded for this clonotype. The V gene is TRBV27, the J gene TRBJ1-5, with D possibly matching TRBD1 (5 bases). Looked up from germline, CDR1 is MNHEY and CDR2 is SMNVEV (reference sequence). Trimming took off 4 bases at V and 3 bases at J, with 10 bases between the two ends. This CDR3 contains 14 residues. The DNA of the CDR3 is TGTGCCAGCAGTTCTGGGGCGCCCAATCAGCCCCAGCATTTT. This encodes CASSSGAPNQPQHF.

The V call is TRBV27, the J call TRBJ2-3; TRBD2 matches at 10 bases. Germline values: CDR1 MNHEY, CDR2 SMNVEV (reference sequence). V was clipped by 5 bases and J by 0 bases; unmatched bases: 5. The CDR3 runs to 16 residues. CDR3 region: CASSQLAGGSTDTQYF. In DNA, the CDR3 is TGTGCCAGCAGTCAATTAGCGGGGGGTAGCACAGATACGCAGTATTTT.

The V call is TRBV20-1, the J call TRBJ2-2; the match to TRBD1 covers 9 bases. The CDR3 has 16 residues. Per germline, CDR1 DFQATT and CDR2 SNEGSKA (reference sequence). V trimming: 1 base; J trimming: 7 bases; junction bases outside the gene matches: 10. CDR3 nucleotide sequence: TGCAGTGCTAGAGCGATTAACAGGGGGCGTAGCGGGGAGCTGTTTTTT. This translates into CSARAINRGRSGELFF.

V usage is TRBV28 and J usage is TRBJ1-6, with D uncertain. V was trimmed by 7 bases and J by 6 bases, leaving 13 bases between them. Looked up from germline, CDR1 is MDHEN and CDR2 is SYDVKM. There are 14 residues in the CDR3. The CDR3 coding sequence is TGTGCCAGCACCCTCGGTGACTTTAATTCACCCCTCCACTTT. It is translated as CASTLGDFNSPLHF.

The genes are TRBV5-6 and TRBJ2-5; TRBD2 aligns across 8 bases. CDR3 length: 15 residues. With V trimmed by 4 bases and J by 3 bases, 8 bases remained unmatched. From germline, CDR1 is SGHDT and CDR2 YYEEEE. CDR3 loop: CASSALAGPKETQYF. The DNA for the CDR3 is TGTGCCAGCAGCGCATTAGCGGGGCCAAAAGAGACCCAGTACTTC.

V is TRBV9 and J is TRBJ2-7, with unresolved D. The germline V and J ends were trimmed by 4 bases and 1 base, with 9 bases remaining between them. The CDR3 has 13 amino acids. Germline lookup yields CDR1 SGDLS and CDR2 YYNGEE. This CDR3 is CASSLSWSYEQYF. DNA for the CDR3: TGTGCCAGCAGCCTGAGCTGGTCCTACGAGCAGTACTTC.

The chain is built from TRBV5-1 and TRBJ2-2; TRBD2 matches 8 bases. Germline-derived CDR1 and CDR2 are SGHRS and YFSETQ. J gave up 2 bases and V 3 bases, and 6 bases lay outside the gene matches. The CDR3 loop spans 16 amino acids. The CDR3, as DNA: TGCGCCAGCAGCTCTGGTAGCGGGACAAACACCGGGGAGCTGTTTTTT. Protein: CASSSGSGTNTGELFF.